The clone carrying this T cell receptor delta chain counts as medium-sized. This sample was taken from a study of gamma-delta T cells after stem cell transplantation. TCRdb fed the RT-PCR reads into CATT to redo clone calling. The sample gives 1,500 to 2,000 delta-chain clones, around 3.5% of which show up once; approximately 22% is in the top ten. Germline CDR1 GEAIGNYY, CDR2 EKD. V lost 3 bases, J lost 2 bases, and 12 bases stayed unmatched. The CDR3 runs to 18 residues. The chain uses TRDV2 and TRDJ1; 12 bases align to TRDD3. The sequencing input was gamma-delta T cells. This TCR was sampled from a human donor. It is not recorded whose cells these are; they may come from a transplant donor. CDR3 nucleotides: TGTGCCTGTGACCCGCTGGTACTGGGGGATACCCGTACCGATAAACTCATCTTT. This translates into CACDPLVLGDTRTDKLIF.